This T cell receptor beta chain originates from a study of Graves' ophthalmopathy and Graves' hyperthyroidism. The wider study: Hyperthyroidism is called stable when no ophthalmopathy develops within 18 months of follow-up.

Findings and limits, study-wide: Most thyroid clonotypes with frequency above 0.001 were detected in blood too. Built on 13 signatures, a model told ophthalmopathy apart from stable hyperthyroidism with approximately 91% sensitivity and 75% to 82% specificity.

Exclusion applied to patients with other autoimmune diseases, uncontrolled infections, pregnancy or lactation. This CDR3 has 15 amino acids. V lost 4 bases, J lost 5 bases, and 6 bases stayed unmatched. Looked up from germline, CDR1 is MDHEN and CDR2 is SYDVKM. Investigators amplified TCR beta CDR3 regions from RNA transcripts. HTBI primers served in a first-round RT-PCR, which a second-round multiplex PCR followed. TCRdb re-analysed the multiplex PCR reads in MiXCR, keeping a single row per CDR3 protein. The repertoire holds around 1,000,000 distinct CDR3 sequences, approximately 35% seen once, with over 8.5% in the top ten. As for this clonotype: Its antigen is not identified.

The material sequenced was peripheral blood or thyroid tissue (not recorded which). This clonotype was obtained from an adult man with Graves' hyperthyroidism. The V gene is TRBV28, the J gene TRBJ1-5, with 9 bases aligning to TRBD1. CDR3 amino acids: CASSWGDRVDQPQHF. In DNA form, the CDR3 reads TGTGCCAGCAGTTGGGGGGACAGGGTTGATCAGCCCCAGCATTTT.